The rows below give T cell receptor beta chains drawn from one sample of a study of technical replicates of blood from a handful of donors. Sequenced by immunoSEQ multiplex PCR; TCRdb stores in-frame clones only, minus some. The sample shows around 93,000 clones, about 95% of them seen only once. The sample taken for sequencing was T cells isolated from PBMCs. The source of these receptors is a human donor in good health. Both conserved end residues are part of each CDR3. A D gene is named only where the DNA matches it firmly. Clone size is not always given. Where it is, it says once, few, many or a class for expanded clones.

.,TRBV5-6,TRBJ1-5,TRBD1,CASSLNRGYQPQHF,TGTGCCAGCAGCTTGAACAGGGGATATCAGCCCCAGCATTTT
.,TRBV7-2,TRBJ1-1,.,CASSRGGVSTEAFF,TGTGCCAGCAGCCGAGGGGGGGTTTCCACTGAAGCTTTCTTT
.,TRBV6-5,TRBJ1-1,.,CASISEGSHTEAFF,TGTGCCAGCATATCTGAGGGTTCGCACACTGAAGCTTTCTTT
.,TRBV7-2,TRBJ2-7,TRBD2,CASSLRLATYEQYF,TGTGCCAGCAGCTTAAGACTAGCGACCTACGAGCAGTACTTC
.,TRBV6-6,TRBJ2-5,TRBD2,CASSYPSSGQETQYF,TGTGCCAGCAGTTATCCCTCTAGCGGGCAAGAGACCCAGTACTTC
.,TRBV5-1,TRBJ2-3,.,CASSGGAYTDTQYF,TGCGCCAGCTCTGGGGGGGCCTACACAGATACGCAGTATTTT
.,TRBV7-3,TRBJ2-2,TRBD2,CASSRTSGRYAGELFF,TGTGCCAGCAGCCGGACTAGCGGGAGATATGCCGGGGAGCTGTTTTTT
.,TRBV6-5,TRBJ1-1,.,CTSSYSHRSMNTEAFF,TGTACCAGCAGTTACTCCCACAGGAGTATGAACACTGAAGCTTTCTTT
.,TRBV6-1,TRBJ1-2,TRBD1,CASSESGQGAYGYTF,TGTGCCAGCAGTGAAAGTGGACAGGGGGCCTATGGCTACACCTTC
.,TRBV6-1,TRBJ2-3,.,CASSEANLGDTQYF,TGTGCCAGCAGTGAAGCTAACCTCGGAGATACGCAGTATTTT
.,TRBV13,TRBJ2-1,TRBD2,CASSRTSGRANEQFF,TGTGCCAGCAGTCGGACTAGCGGGAGGGCAAATGAGCAGTTCTTC
.,TRBV6-5,TRBJ1-4,TRBD1,CASRFSGGRNEKLFF,TGTGCCAGCAGATTCTCAGGGGGGAGGAATGAAAAACTGTTTTTT
.,TRBV19,TRBJ1-2,.,CASSIGPQGLYGYTF,TGTGCCAGTAGTATAGGCCCCCAGGGTCTCTATGGCTACACCTTC
.,TRBV10-3,TRBJ2-2,.,CATSDTGELFF,TGTGCCACCTCTGACACCGGGGAGCTGTTTTTT
once,TRBV2,TRBJ1-2,TRBD1,CASRTTGQGASNYGYTF,TGTGCCAGCAGGACTACTGGACAGGGGGCCTCGAACTATGGCTACACCTTC
.,TRBV5-1,TRBJ1-5,.,CASSLMSGVDQPQHF,TGCGCCAGCAGCTTGATGTCAGGGGTGGATCAGCCCCAGCATTTT
.,TRBV6-1,TRBJ1-1,TRBD1,CASTSDWTGRTEAFF,TGTGCCAGCACTAGCGACTGGACAGGAAGGACTGAAGCTTTCTTT
.,TRBV27,TRBJ2-4,TRBD1,CASSFPGQVKNIQYF,TGTGCCAGCAGTTTCCCGGGACAGGTTAAAAACATTCAGTACTTC
.,TRBV27,TRBJ2-1,.,CASSLGWNEQFF,TGTGCCAGCAGTTTGGGCTGGAATGAGCAGTTCTTC
.,TRBV10-2,TRBJ2-1,.,CASSEGRYRLGRNEQFF,TGCGCCAGCAGTGAGGGACGATACAGGTTAGGTAGGAATGAGCAGTTCTTC
.,TRBV9,TRBJ2-6,.,CASSVGGPGANVLTF,TGTGCCAGCAGCGTAGGGGGGCCCGGGGCCAACGTCCTGACTTTC
.,TRBV19,TRBJ2-3,.,CASSEKSRTITDTQYF,TGTGCCAGTAGTGAAAAGTCAAGGACAATCACAGATACGCAGTATTTT
once,TRBV28,TRBJ2-7,.,CASSLDRQSGQYF,TGTGCCAGCAGTTTAGACAGGCAATCAGGGCAGTACTTC
.,TRBV5-1,TRBJ1-1,.,CASSLGGAAFF,TGCGCCAGCAGCTTGGGGGGCGCGGCTTTCTTT
.,TRBV30,TRBJ2-5,.,CAWSDRRLGRLQWDQYF,TGTGCCTGGAGTGATAGGCGCCTAGGGAGACTCCAGTGGGACCAGTACTTC
.,TRBV6-5,TRBJ2-1,TRBD2,CATGLAGGEDEQFF,TGTGCCACCGGACTGGCGGGAGGAGAAGATGAGCAGTTCTTC
.,TRBV9,TRBJ2-1,.,CASSVLSGDEQFF,TGTGCCAGCAGCGTACTGTCGGGAGATGAGCAGTTCTTC
.,TRBV27,TRBJ2-1,TRBD2,CASSLGLAAASLNEQFF,TGTGCCAGCAGCTTGGGACTAGCGGCGGCGAGTCTAAATGAGCAGTTCTTC
.,TRBV19,TRBJ1-1,TRBD1,CASSGRGANTEAFF,TGTGCCAGTAGCGGCAGGGGGGCTAACACTGAAGCTTTCTTT
.,TRBV5-1,TRBJ2-3,TRBD2,CASSPNRLAASTDTQYF,TGCGCCAGCAGCCCAAATAGACTAGCGGCTAGCACAGATACGCAGTATTTT
.,TRBV16,TRBJ1-1,.,CASSQVDMNTEAFF,TGTGCCAGCAGCCAAGTTGACATGAACACTGAAGCTTTCTTT
.,TRBV14,TRBJ2-1,TRBD2,CASSLARGLLYNEQFF,TGTGCCAGCAGCCTTGCACGGGGACTACTCTACAATGAGCAGTTCTTC
.,TRBV2,TRBJ2-3,TRBD2,CAIRTSGSADTQYF,TGTGCCATACGAACTAGCGGGAGTGCAGATACGCAGTATTTT
.,TRBV29-1,TRBJ1-2,.,CSVVRPGTLNYGYTF,TGCAGCGTTGTAAGGCCGGGGACTTTAAACTATGGCTACACCTTC
.,TRBV27,TRBJ2-2,.,CASSLYFEYALNTGELFF,TGTGCCAGCAGTTTATATTTTGAGTACGCCCTAAACACCGGGGAGCTGTTTTTT
.,TRBV27,TRBJ2-1,.,CASSLFLDSADEQFF,TGTGCCAGCAGTTTATTCCTAGATTCGGCAGATGAGCAGTTCTTC
.,TRBV30,TRBJ2-3,.,CAWSGTRVEQYF,TGTGCCTGGAGTGGGACCAGGGTTGAGCAGTATTTT
.,TRBV6-1,TRBJ2-7,TRBD1,CASSVRPGQGPYEQYF,TGTGCCAGCAGTGTAAGGCCGGGACAGGGTCCCTACGAGCAGTACTTC
.,TRBV28,TRBJ2-5,TRBD2,CASSSGGQETQYF,TGTGCCAGCAGTTCCGGGGGGCAAGAGACCCAGTACTTC
few,TRBV5-1,TRBJ1-2,TRBD1,CASSLAEGQGMGGYTF,TGCGCCAGCAGCTTGGCCGAGGGACAGGGGATGGGTGGCTACACCTTC
.,TRBV2,TRBJ1-2,TRBD1,CASSRGTGDYGYTF,TGTGCCAGCAGCAGAGGGACAGGCGACTATGGCTACACCTTC
once,TRBV7-9,TRBJ2-3,TRBD1,CASSRRTGRSTDTQYF,TGTGCCAGCAGCAGACGGACAGGTCGTAGCACAGATACGCAGTATTTT
.,TRBV5-8,TRBJ2-1,.,CASSYVGDYEQFF,TGTGCCAGCAGCTATGTAGGGGATTATGAGCAGTTCTTC
.,TRBV28,TRBJ2-5,TRBD2,CASSFPRLAGGPVYRETQYF,TGTGCCAGCAGTTTTCCGAGACTAGCGGGAGGGCCAGTATACAGGGAGACCCAGTACTTC
.,TRBV7-2,TRBJ2-7,TRBD2,CASSPWGGLEQYF,TGTGCCAGCAGCCCTTGGGGGGGTCTCGAGCAGTACTTC
.,TRBV6-6,TRBJ1-4,.,CASSPTGNEKLFF,TGTGCCAGCAGTCCAACAGGCAATGAAAAACTGTTTTTT
.,TRBV4-2,TRBJ2-3,.,CASSQDRAVGRGTDTQYF,TGTGCCAGCAGCCAAGATCGAGCCGTAGGAAGGGGAACAGATACGCAGTATTTT
.,TRBV7-2,TRBJ1-1,.,CASRNRNTEAFF,TGTGCCAGCAGGAACAGGAACACTGAAGCTTTCTTT
once,TRBV29-1,TRBJ2-1,TRBD1,CSVEGDRVLDEQFF,TGCAGCGTTGAAGGGGACAGGGTACTAGATGAGCAGTTCTTC
few,TRBV2,TRBJ1-5,.,CASSADSTFGQPQHF,TGTGCCAGCAGTGCCGACAGTACCTTTGGTCAGCCCCAGCATTTT
.,TRBV30,TRBJ2-1,TRBD2,CAWSSGALAGGWDEQFF,TGTGCCTGGAGCTCAGGGGCCTTAGCGGGAGGGTGGGATGAGCAGTTCTTC
.,TRBV18,TRBJ2-1,.,CASSPATEQFF,TGTGCCAGCTCACCGGCAACTGAGCAGTTCTTC
once,TRBV15,TRBJ1-2,.,CATSRDVGAYYGYTF,TGTGCCACCAGCAGAGATGTGGGGGCTTACTATGGCTACACCTTC
.,TRBV19,TRBJ2-1,.,CASSLSAGYNEQFF,TGTGCCAGTAGTCTCTCGGCGGGCTACAATGAGCAGTTCTTC
.,TRBV4-1,TRBJ2-7,.,CASSQLLLPNFYEQYF,TGCGCCAGCAGCCAGCTACTACTACCAAATTTTTACGAGCAGTACTTC
.,TRBV2,TRBJ2-5,.,CASSVRGGETQYF,TGTGCCAGCAGTGTAAGGGGGGGAGAGACCCAGTACTTC